This note documents a single T cell receptor (beta chain) sequence. The data were obtained in a study of T cell changes during pregnancy in multiple sclerosis. This CDR3 is 15 amino acids long. The ends were cut back, 6 bases at V and 3 bases at J, with 14 bases in the middle. Germline-derived CDR1 and CDR2 are MDHEN and SYDVKM. Sequencing used immunoSEQ multiplex PCR; TCRdb keeps in-frame clones, though not all of them. The sample shows about 80,000 clones, 85% to 95% of them seen only once. Sequenced here: peripheral blood, sampled after pregnancy. The chain is built from TRBV28 and TRBJ1-4, with a possible D match to TRBD1 (6 bases). The receptor comes from a female donor in good health, enrolled as a control in a pregnancy study. CDR3 amino acids: CASSGGGRANEKLFF. As DNA, the CDR3 is TGTGCCAGCAGCGGGGGGGGCAGGGCTAATGAAAAACTGTTTTTT.